Presented here are 14 T cell receptor beta chains from one specimen sequenced in a study of blood T cell repertoires in COVID-19 (dated by TCRdb to about 2020). Preparation of the library involved the immunoSEQ multiplex PCR assay. The immuneACCESS repertoire file appears here via TCRdb, limited to in-frame rearrangements. These files lack a portion of the clones; in checked studies, under half of the deficit traces to unresolved V genes, and the cause of the others is not known. The table for this sample lists about 60,000 clones; roughly 79% of them were counted only once. The ten largest clones take up over 3.5% of the sample. The sequencing sample was made of peripheral blood. The receptors shown here come from a man aged 60 to 75 with acute or convalescent COVID-19.

This chain connects TRBV10-1 to TRBJ2-2, with TRBD1 matching 7 bases. Looked up from germline, CDR1 is WNHNN and CDR2 is SYGVQD (reference sequence). Unmatched junction bases numbered 19, after V lost 8 bases and J lost 1 base. This CDR3 contains 19 residues. CDR3 sequence (DNA): TGCGCCAGCGGCTTCACGGAGGACAGGTCACGAAGGAACACCGGGGAGCTGTTTTTT. It specifies CASGFTEDRSRRNTGELFF.

This CDR3 reads CASETGGNPGYGYTF. CDR3 sequence (DNA): TGTGCCAGCGAGACAGGGGGCAACCCAGGCTATGGCTACACCTTC. The gene calls are TRBV6-1 and TRBJ1-2; 10 nucleotides line up with TRBD1. J was trimmed by 4 bases and V by 8 bases; bases with no gene match: 10. CDR1 is MNHNS, CDR2 SASEGT, per germline. The CDR3 consists of 15 residues.

The chain joins TRBV21-1 to TRBJ1-5. TRBV21-1 is flagged as a pseudogene. The CDR3 is made up of 16 amino acids. CDR3 sequence: CASSKADGEGNKPQHF. For the CDR3, the DNA is TGTGCCAGCAGCAAAGCGGATGGTGAGGGTAACAAGCCCCAGCATTTT.

The chain links TRBV11-2 to TRBJ1-1; TRBD1 matches at 7 bases. The germline gives CDR1 SGHAT, CDR2 FQNNGV. The length of the CDR3 is 12 residues. With V trimmed by 7 bases and J by 4 bases, 3 bases remained unmatched. CDR3 region: CASIRTGTEAFF. The CDR3 DNA follows: TGTGCCAGCATCCGGACAGGCACTGAAGCTTTCTTT. Supplemented by reference TRBV11-2 and TRBJ1-1, the full variable domain reads EAGVAQSPRYKIIEKRQSVAFWCNPISGHATLYWYQQILGQGPKLLIQFQNNGVVDDSQLPKDRFSAERLKGVDSTLKIQPAKLEDSAVYLCASIRTGTEAFFGQGTRLTVV.

This clone appeared a single time. This rearrangement joins TRBV5-5 to TRBJ2-1; TRBD1 might be the D (5 bases). Trimming cost V 4 bases and J 0 bases, with 11 bases left between them. The CDR3 spans 15 residues. From germline, CDR1 is SGHKS and CDR2 YYEKEE (reference sequence). In DNA, the CDR3 is TGTGCCAGCAGCCTTGACAGTCTCTCCTACAATGAGCAGTTCTTC. Amino acid sequence: CASSLDSLSYNEQFF.

This clone has only a few counts. The chain joins TRBV5-6 to TRBJ1-3; no firm D call. CDR1 and CDR2 from the germline V gene are SGHDT and YYEEEE. Trimming removed 2 bases from V and 0 bases from J, with 15 bases in between. CDR3 length equals 17 residues. As DNA, the CDR3 is TGTGCCAGCAGCTTCCGGCGGGGTATCAGCTCTGGAAACACCATATATTTT. It yields the protein CASSFRRGISSGNTIYF.

This clone was seen just once. This chain connects TRBV4-1 to TRBJ2-2, with no clear D. V dropped 3 bases and J dropped 4 bases, with 15 bases sitting between them. This CDR3 has 16 amino acids. The germline CDR1 and CDR2 sequences are MGHRA and YSYEKL. The CDR3 sequence is CASSHYMQDGTGELFF. Written as DNA, the CDR3 is TGCGCCAGCAGCCATTATATGCAGGATGGCACCGGGGAGCTGTTTTTT.

The gene calls are TRBV11-3 and TRBJ2-1, with a possible D match to TRBD1 (5 bases). The CDR3 consists of 13 residues. Looked up from germline, CDR1 is SGHNT and CDR2 is YENEEA. The germline V and J ends were trimmed by 0 bases and 10 bases, with 10 bases remaining between them. CDR3 nucleotides: TGTGCCAGCAGCTTAGATCAGAACAGGGAGCAGTTCTTC. Translation gives CASSLDQNREQFF.

V usage is TRBV2 and J usage is TRBJ1-4; D possibly corresponds to TRBD1 (6 bases). From germline, CDR1 is SNHLY and CDR2 FYNNEI. The CDR3 extends over 14 amino acids. With 7 bases removed from V and 5 bases from J, the gap between germline ends came to 14 bases. The CDR3 loop reads CASTISTGNEKLFF. The CDR3 DNA is TGTGCCAGCACCATTTCCACAGGGAATGAAAAACTGTTTTTT.

The chain combines TRBV18 with TRBJ1-2; a weak D match, TRBD1 (6 bases). The CDR3 contains 12 residues. CDR1 and CDR2 from the germline V gene are KGHSH and LQKENI. Trimming removed 6 bases from V and 8 bases from J, with 13 bases in between. The CDR3 DNA follows: TGTGCCAGCTCGTCGACAGGAAACGGCTACACCTTC. Translation: CASSSTGNGYTF.

This chain links TRBV5-4 with TRBJ2-7, with D uncertain. The CDR3 is 14 residues long. Germline loops: CDR1 SGHNT, CDR2 YYREEE (reference sequence). Trimming took off 0 bases at V and 6 bases at J, with 13 bases between the two ends. CDR3 in DNA: TGTGCCAGCAGCTTGGGGAAAACGTCGGGCGAGCAGTACTTC. Its protein product is CASSLGKTSGEQYF.

A single count supports this clone. The chain recombines TRBV11-2 with TRBJ1-1; D is perhaps TRBD1 (5 bases). Germline V gene lookup returns CDR1 SGHAT and CDR2 FQNNGV. V lost 4 bases to trimming and J lost 3 bases, with 12 bases between them. This CDR3 is built from 14 residues. CDR3 residues: CASSSRQLYTEAFF. In nucleotides, the CDR3 is TGTGCCAGCAGCTCACGACAGCTCTACACTGAAGCTTTCTTT. The full variable domain, completed using reference TRBV11-2 and TRBJ1-1, is EAGVAQSPRYKIIEKRQSVAFWCNPISGHATLYWYQQILGQGPKLLIQFQNNGVVDDSQLPKDRFSAERLKGVDSTLKIQPAKLEDSAVYLCASSSRQLYTEAFFGQGTRLTVV.

The genes are TRBV5-1 and TRBJ2-5; tentative D call: TRBD2 (5 bases). With 4 bases removed from V and 5 bases from J, the gap between germline ends came to 15 bases. Germline V lookup: CDR1 SGHRS, CDR2 YFSETQ. The CDR3 spans 14 residues. CDR3 in amino acids: CASSPDSTSETQYF. In DNA form, the CDR3 reads TGCGCCAGCAGCCCGGACTCGACCTCGGAGACCCAGTACTTC.

The rearrangement uses TRBV19 and TRBJ2-7; no firm D call. V lost 3 bases and J lost 1, with 7 bases in between. The CDR3 sequence is 13 residues long. Germline V gene data show CDR1 as LNHDA and CDR2 as SQIVND (reference sequence). The CDR3 region has the DNA TGTGCCAGTAGTATCCCACAGTCCTACGAGCAGTACTTC. It specifies CASSIPQSYEQYF.